This record looks at one T cell receptor (beta chain) sequence and its context. Its cognate antigen is unknown. Germline CDR1 and CDR2: LNHDA and SQIVND (reference sequence). This CDR3 is built from 14 residues. The V gene lost 5 bases and the J gene lost 0 bases, with 11 bases spanning the gap. The PCR contained 60 Vbeta and 13 Jbeta primers. The method was immunoSEQ multiplex PCR; TCRdb's version includes in-frame clones alone and lacks a portion of them. The data show around 100,000 clones, with roughly a tenth seen just once and 5% to 6.5% held by the top ten. This sample was taken from a study of cytomegalovirus exposure and HLA in healthy donors. Regarding the study as a whole: The authors enumerated roughly 160 TCR beta chains as linked to cytomegalovirus. Donors were assumed by presence/absence analyses to have roughly uniform sequencing depth. A later analysis found most CMV-associated TCR beta chains apparently HLA-restricted.

J is TRBJ2-7 and V is TRBV19; D possibly corresponds to TRBD1 (6 bases). This clonotype originated in a man aged 35 to 55 in good health and CMV-seropositive. Sequencing input: PBMCs. CDR3 amino acids: CASSSGQSSYEQYF. CDR3 bases: TGTGCCAGTAGTTCTGGACAGAGCTCCTACGAGCAGTACTTC.